A single sample gave rise to the 32 T cell receptor beta chains below, sequenced in a study of T cell changes during pregnancy in multiple sclerosis. This table comes from immunoSEQ multiplex PCR, and its TCRdb copy is limited to in-frame clones, with some not included. The sample lists tens of thousands of clones, roughly 89% occurring once. Sequenced material: peripheral blood, taken after pregnancy. The receptors stem from a female donor in good health, enrolled as a control in a pregnancy study.

This rearrangement joins TRBV4-1 to TRBJ2-3; TRBD2 is a possible D gene (6 bases). This CDR3 is built from 13 residues. Germline CDR1 is MGHRA and CDR2 is YSYEKL. The V gene lost 4 bases and the J gene lost 6 bases, with 11 bases spanning the gap. The CDR3, as DNA: TGCGCCAGCAGCCGCGGGGCCGGGGATACGCAGTATTTT. Translation: CASSRGAGDTQYF.

This clone came up once. The V gene is TRBV2, the J gene TRBJ2-7; 11 bases map to TRBD2. The trim removed 6 bases at V and 7 bases at J, leaving 8 bases unmatched. This CDR3 is built from 14 residues. Germline CDR1 reads SNHLY; CDR2 reads FYNNEI. The CDR3 is CASRATSGRGEQYF. The DNA for the CDR3 is TGTGCCAGCAGAGCTACTAGCGGGAGAGGAGAGCAGTACTTC. The complete variable domain, with remaining parts taken from reference TRBV2 and TRBJ2-7, reads EPEVTQTPSHQVTQMGQEVILRCVPISNHLYFYWYRQILGQKVEFLVSFYNNEISEKSEIFDDQFSVERPDGSNFTLKIRSTKLEDSAMYFCASRATSGRGEQYFGPGTRLTVT.

The chain has TRBV19 and TRBJ2-7, with 8 bases identical to TRBD1. Unmatched junction bases numbered 6, after V lost 4 bases and J lost 1 base. There are 15 residues in the CDR3. Germline CDR1 and CDR2: LNHDA and SQIVND (reference sequence). This CDR3 reads CASSTRTGRSYEQYF. The CDR3 bases are TGTGCCAGTAGTACCAGGACAGGGAGATCCTACGAGCAGTACTTC.

The chain recombines TRBV27 with TRBJ2-3; 7 nucleotides line up with TRBD1. The germline CDR1 and CDR2 sequences are MNHEY and SMNVEV (reference sequence). There are 12 residues in the CDR3. V dropped 4 bases and J dropped 8; count of bases not matched to a gene: 3. In DNA, the CDR3 is TGTGCCAGCAGTTCAGCAGGGGGTACGCAGTATTTT. Translated: CASSSAGGTQYF.

This rearrangement joins TRBV29-1 to TRBJ1-1; 8 nucleotides agree with TRBD1. The V and J ends lost 6 bases and 0 bases, in that order; junction bases with no gene match: 18. The CDR3 runs 18 residues. Per the germline V gene, CDR1 is SQVTM and CDR2 is ANQGSEA. CDR3 sequence (DNA): TGCAGCGTCCCAACCTGGGACAGGAGGTCCGCCATGAACACTGAAGCTTTCTTT. It yields the protein CSVPTWDRRSAMNTEAFF.

The rearrangement joins TRBV9 to TRBJ2-1; 12 bases map to TRBD2. Germline CDR1 reads SGDLS; CDR2 reads YYNGEE. This CDR3 has 15 amino acids. V dropped 3 bases and J dropped 10; count of bases not matched to a gene: 8. The CDR3 region has the DNA TGTGCCAGCAGCGCCCCTAGCGGGGGGGCAGGGGAGCAGTTCTTC. Encoded protein: CASSAPSGGAGEQFF.

The rearrangement uses TRBV12-5 and TRBJ2-5; D possibly corresponds to TRBD2 (6 bases). The CDR3 runs to 15 residues. With 6 bases removed from V and 7 bases from J, the gap between germline ends came to 21 bases. Germline CDR1 is LGHNT and CDR2 is FRNRAP. DNA of the CDR3: TGTGCTAGTGGCCCGCGGGATGGCCTACTAGGGACCCAGTACTTC. This translates into CASGPRDGLLGTQYF.

CDR3 sequence (DNA): TGCGCCAGCAGCCAAAGGGGGACAGCCACTGAGTTGGGTCATGAAAAACTGTTTTTT. Translation gives CASSQRGTATELGHEKLFF. V gene TRBV4-1 combines with J gene TRBJ1-4; 7 nucleotides match TRBD1. Germline V gene sequence: CDR1 MGHRA, CDR2 YSYEKL. This CDR3 is built from 19 residues. V was pared by 2 bases and J by 6 bases, with 18 bases of the junction left unmatched.

V usage is TRBV11-3 and J usage is TRBJ2-1; TRBD2 aligns across 8 bases. Trimming took 0 bases from V and 4 from J; bases not matched to a gene: 2. This CDR3 region has 15 residues. Germline CDR1 reads SGHNT; CDR2 reads YENEEA. CDR3 sequence (DNA): TGTGCCAGCAGCTTAGATAGCGGGAAATACAATGAGCAGTTCTTC. As protein: CASSLDSGKYNEQFF.

The chain carries TRBV4-3 and TRBJ2-1; 11 positions agree with TRBD2. The CDR3 loop spans 15 amino acids. Looked up from germline, CDR1 is LGHNA and CDR2 is YSLEER. V gave up 0 bases and J gave up 8 bases; unmatched junction bases: 3. CDR3 sequence reads: CASSQELAGGHEQFF. In DNA form, the CDR3 reads TGCGCCAGCAGCCAAGAGCTAGCGGGGGGACATGAGCAGTTCTTC.

V and J are TRBV4-3 and TRBJ2-2; TRBD1 matches 8 bases. CDR1 is LGHNA, CDR2 YSLEER, per germline. The V and J ends lost 5 bases and 0 bases, in that order; junction bases with no gene match: 5. The CDR3 runs 16 residues. The CDR3 loop is CASSDPGQANTGELFF. CDR3 coding DNA: TGCGCCAGCAGCGACCCGGGACAGGCGAACACCGGGGAGCTGTTTTTT.

V gene TRBV7-9 combines with J gene TRBJ1-4; 9 bases map to TRBD1. Germline V gene lookup returns CDR1 SEHNR and CDR2 FQNEAQ (reference sequence). The CDR3 loop spans 17 amino acids. The V gene end was trimmed by 2 bases and the J gene end by 8 bases; junction bases not matched to a gene: 12. CDR3: CASSLNDYRGRSEKLFF. As DNA, the CDR3 is TGTGCCAGCAGCTTAAACGACTACAGGGGGCGCTCCGAAAAACTGTTTTTT.

The V gene is TRBV10-3, the J gene TRBJ2-7; D is uncertain. V lost 0 bases and J 1 base, leaving 4 bases between the germline ends. Looked up from germline, CDR1 is ENHRY and CDR2 is SYGVKD. The CDR3 is 13 residues long. CDR3: CAISESSSYEQYF. As DNA, the CDR3 is TGTGCCATCAGTGAGTCGAGTTCCTACGAGCAGTACTTC.

Comment on this clone: Compared with germline, one end of the junction differs, possibly owing to a read error. V is TRBV29-1 and J is TRBJ1-2; D is possibly TRBD1 (5 bases). The CDR3 is 14 amino acids. From germline, CDR1 is SQVTM and CDR2 ANQGSEA. Written as DNA, the CDR3 is TGCAGCGCTGAAACCCCAGGGCTTGGCTATGGCTACACCTTC. This encodes CSAETPGLGYGYTF.

This clone was seen a single time. The gene calls are TRBV2 and TRBJ1-1; 9 bases align to TRBD1. Per the germline V gene, CDR1 is SNHLY and CDR2 is FYNNEI. The CDR3 runs to 15 residues. V was clipped by 6 bases and J by 4 bases; unmatched bases: 9. The CDR3 sequence: CASSRQGVEGTEAFF. The CDR3 region has the DNA TGTGCCAGCAGCAGACAGGGGGTGGAAGGCACTGAAGCTTTCTTT.

This clone appeared once. The V and J genes are TRBV5-1 and TRBJ2-5; 10 bases are shared with TRBD2. This CDR3 has 16 residues. With 1 base clipped from V and 2 bases from J, the junction kept 5 bases outside the gene matches. CDR1 is SGHRS and CDR2 is YFSETQ in the germline V gene. The chain's CDR3 is CASSLRAGGPQETQYF. The CDR3 bases are TGCGCCAGCAGCTTGCGAGCGGGGGGGCCTCAAGAGACCCAGTACTTC. The complete variable domain, with remaining parts taken from reference TRBV5-1 and TRBJ2-5, reads KAGVTQTPRYLIKTRGQQVTLSCSPISGHRSVSWYQQTPGQGLQFLFEYFSETQRNKGNFPGRFSGRQFSNSRSEMNVSTLELGDSALYLCASSLRAGGPQETQYFGPGTRLLVL.

This clone has only a few counts. This chain connects TRBV9 to TRBJ1-1; 8 bases align to TRBD1. Germline CDR1 SGDLS, CDR2 YYNGEE. V shed 0 bases, J shed 4 bases, and the junction held 2 bases outside the gene matches. This CDR3 is built from 14 residues. The CDR3 region is CASSVAGGGTEAFF. DNA for the CDR3: TGTGCCAGCAGCGTAGCAGGGGGCGGCACTGAAGCTTTCTTT.

V and J are TRBV6-1 and TRBJ2-1, with 7 bases identical to TRBD1. V shed 3 bases, J shed 8 bases, and the junction held 7 bases outside the gene matches. This CDR3 spans 14 amino acids. CDR1 is MNHNS, CDR2 SASEGT, per germline. The CDR3 loop reads CASSDRQGRDEQFF. The CDR3 DNA sequence: TGTGCCAGCAGTGATAGACAGGGTAGGGATGAGCAGTTCTTC.

In its sample, this clone was seen once. The chain recombines TRBV25-1 with TRBJ2-3, with 8 nucleotides matching TRBD1. The CDR3 is 17 amino acids. The V segment lost 2 bases and the J segment 4 bases; nucleotides outside the gene matches: 11. In germline, CDR1 is MGHDK, CDR2 SYGVNS. CDR3 sequence: CASSERLGNRGADTQYF. Here the CDR3 DNA reads TGTGCCAGCAGTGAACGGCTGGGGAACAGGGGGGCAGATACGCAGTATTTT.

The chain uses TRBV30 and TRBJ1-6; a weak D match, TRBD1 (6 bases). Trimming pared 0 bases from V and 11 bases from J, leaving 14 bases between. Germline-derived CDR1 and CDR2 are GTSNPN and SVGIG (reference sequence). The CDR3 runs to 14 residues. The DNA of the CDR3 is TGTGCCTGGAGTGTAGGGGGGGTCCGAACACCCCTCCACTTT. It translates to CAWSVGGVRTPLHF.

This clone was seen a handful of times. The chain couples TRBV9 to TRBJ1-5; D ambiguous. Trimming removed 4 bases at V and 8 bases at J, with 13 bases between. The CDR3 consists of 13 residues. The germline gives CDR1 SGDLS, CDR2 YYNGEE. The chain's CDR3 is CASSSKAGKPQHF. The DNA of the CDR3 is TGTGCCAGCAGCTCAAAAGCCGGGAAGCCCCAGCATTTT.

The rearrangement links TRBV5-1 to TRBJ2-2; 8 bases map to TRBD1. The V gene's germline CDR1 is SGHRS and CDR2 YFSETQ. With V trimmed by 4 bases and J by 0 bases, 5 bases remained unmatched. The length of the CDR3 is 16 residues. In DNA form, the CDR3 reads TGCGCCAGCAGCCCCCGACAGGGGTCGAACACCGGGGAGCTGTTTTTT. Amino acid sequence: CASSPRQGSNTGELFF.

The chain combines TRBV4-3 with TRBJ2-2, with D possibly matching TRBD2 (6 bases). Germline CDR1 LGHNA, CDR2 YSLEER. CDR3 length equals 15 residues. Trimming removed 4 bases at V and 5 bases at J, with 14 bases between. Here the CDR3 DNA reads TGCGCCAGCAGCCTAATACTGGGGGGTACCGGGGAGCTGTTTTTT. Its translation is CASSLILGGTGELFF.

The CDR3 loop reads CASSKTPSGADTQYF. Written as DNA, the CDR3 is TGTGCCAGCAGCAAGACTCCCTCGGGAGCAGATACGCAGTATTTT. The rearrangement uses TRBV7-2 and TRBJ2-3; tentatively, D is TRBD2 (6 bases). CDR1 is SGHTA and CDR2 is FQGNSA in the germline V gene. V lost 5 bases and J lost 4, with 16 bases in between. This CDR3 is built from 15 residues.

This clone was seen just once. This chain uses TRBV11-3 with TRBJ2-3; 7 bases fit TRBD2. Losses at the gene ends were 5 bases for V and 0 bases for J; bases not matched to a gene: 8. The CDR3 runs 16 residues. The germline V gene has CDR1 SGHNT and CDR2 YENEEA. This CDR3 is CASSPGTTPSTDTQYF. The CDR3, as DNA: TGTGCCAGCAGCCCCGGGACTACGCCGAGCACAGATACGCAGTATTTT.

The genes are TRBV18 and TRBJ1-5; a possible D gene is TRBD1 (5 bases). The V gene lost 3 bases and the J gene lost 6 bases, with 9 bases spanning the gap. Germline V gives CDR1 KGHSH, CDR2 LQKENI. The CDR3 consists of 13 residues. As DNA, the CDR3 is TGTGCCAGCTCACCTCAGGGCGGTCAGCCCCAGCATTTT. Its translation is CASSPQGGQPQHF.

The V and J genes are TRBV5-1 and TRBJ2-1, with D tentatively TRBD2 (6 bases). V was pared by 6 bases and J by 3 bases, with 25 bases between. There are 18 residues in the CDR3. The germline V gene encodes CDR1 SGHRS and CDR2 YFSETQ. The CDR3 loop is CASKPGGVVGPLYNEQFF. The CDR3 coding sequence is TGCGCCAGCAAACCGGGCGGGGTGGTAGGGCCCCTCTACAATGAGCAGTTCTTC.

This chain joins TRBV27 and TRBJ1-5, with D perhaps matching TRBD1 (5 bases). V was cut by 5 bases and J by 7 bases, with 15 bases left in between. Looked up from germline, CDR1 is MNHEY and CDR2 is SMNVEV (reference sequence). The CDR3 contains 14 residues. CDR3 loop: CASSPSGGEQPQHF. For the CDR3, the DNA is TGTGCCAGCAGTCCGTCGGGGGGGGAGCAGCCCCAGCATTTT.

The chain joins TRBV7-8 to TRBJ1-2, with TRBD1 as a possible D gene (6 bases). With 5 bases removed from V and 3 bases from J, the gap between germline ends came to 16 bases. This CDR3 has 15 residues. Germline V gene data show CDR1 as SGHVS and CDR2 as FQNEAQ. The CDR3 spells CASSLAGAFDYGYTF. In DNA, the CDR3 is TGTGCCAGCAGCCTCGCGGGGGCGTTCGACTATGGCTACACCTTC.

For the CDR3, the DNA is TGTGCCAGCAGCCTTCGACAGGGGAGCTACGAGCAGTACTTC. Its translation: CASSLRQGSYEQYF. The J gene is TRBJ2-7, the V gene TRBV7-3, with 8 bases fitting TRBD1. J lost 3 bases, V lost 5 bases, and 6 bases had no gene match. Germline V gives CDR1 SGHTA, CDR2 FQGTGA. The CDR3 has 14 amino acids. The full variable domain, completed using reference TRBV7-3 and TRBJ2-7, is GAGVSQTPSNKVTEKGKYVELRCDPISGHTALYWYRQSLGQGPEFLIYFQGTGAADDSGLPNDRFFAVRPEGSVSTLKIQRTERGDSAVYLCASSLRQGSYEQYFGPGTRLTVT.

The chain links TRBV11-2 to TRBJ1-4, with TRBD1 as a possible D gene (6 bases). CDR3 length equals 17 residues. The germline V gene has CDR1 SGHAT and CDR2 FQNNGV. V was shortened by 4 bases and J by 1 base, with 16 bases between the two germline ends. The CDR3 DNA reads as TGTGCCAGCAGCTCAGAGGAAAAGGGGGAAACTAATGAAAAACTGTTTTTT. Amino acids: CASSSEEKGETNEKLFF.

The rearrangement uses TRBV18 and TRBJ1-5; D is possibly TRBD1 (5 bases). Germline loops: CDR1 KGHSH, CDR2 LQKENI. The CDR3 totals 13 residues. Between the trimmed V and J ends, which lost 5 bases and 6 bases, there was a span of 11 bases. CDR3 sequence: CASSVQGSQPQHF. The CDR3 region has the DNA TGTGCCAGCTCAGTTCAGGGAAGTCAGCCCCAGCATTTT.